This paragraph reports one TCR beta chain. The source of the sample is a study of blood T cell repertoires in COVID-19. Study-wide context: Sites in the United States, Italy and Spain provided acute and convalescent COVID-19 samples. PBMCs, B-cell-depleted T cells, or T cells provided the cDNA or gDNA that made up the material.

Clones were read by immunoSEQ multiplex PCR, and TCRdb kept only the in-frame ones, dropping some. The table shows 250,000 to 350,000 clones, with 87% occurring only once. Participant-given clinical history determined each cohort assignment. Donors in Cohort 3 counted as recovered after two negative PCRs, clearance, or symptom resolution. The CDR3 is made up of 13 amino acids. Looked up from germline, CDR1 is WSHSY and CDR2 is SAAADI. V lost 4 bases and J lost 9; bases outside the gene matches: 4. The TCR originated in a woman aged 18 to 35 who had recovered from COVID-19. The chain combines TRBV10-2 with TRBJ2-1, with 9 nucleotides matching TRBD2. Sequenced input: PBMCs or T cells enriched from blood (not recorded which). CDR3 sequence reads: CASSGLTSGEQFF. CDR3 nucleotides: TGCGCCAGCAGTGGATTGACTAGCGGTGAGCAGTTCTTC.